These T cell receptor beta chains were read from a single sample in a study of shared clonotypes between healthy human individuals. Profiling relied on immunoSEQ multiplex PCR, and the TCRdb table lists in-frame clones only, not all of them. Seen here are approximately 1.4 million clones, 98% observed once, and the top ten hold roughly 0.45%. The sample consisted of naive CD4+ T cells sorted from blood. The source of these receptors is a man aged 25-45 years in good health. The CDR3 runs from the conserved cysteine through the conserved F or W.

v_call	cdr3_aa
TRBV28	CASSSPADPRYQPQHF
TRBV10-2	CASRRESDFDTQYF
TRBV10-3	CAIQGSTSGIQYEQYF
TRBV6-4	CASSDRQGQPQHF
TRBV5-5	CASSLEDRVRGYTF
TRBV5-1	CASSLVAGATDTQYF
TRBV18	CASSLGGAQNTEAFF
TRBV5-1	CASSPDRDRANEQYF
TRBV7-3	CASSLSGELFF
TRBV18	CATKASGSDEQFF
TRBV5-1	CASSLLRGSTQETQYF
TRBV11-3	CASSLAGGEQFF
TRBV29-1	CSAPVGGGSAGANVLTF
TRBV5-1	CASSLAGTGNNEQFF
TRBV14	CASRQGDSFANTGELFF
TRBV5-1	CASSSPSTEQFF
TRBV7-2	CASSSTRYEQYF
TRBV9	CASSPGTGPKTQYF
TRBV25-1	CASSEGTAYNEQFF
TRBV5-1	CASSLAQIQETQYF
TRBV6-5	CASSLAGGLRGGYTF
TRBV19	CASTMGLAGDGDTQYF
TRBV6-1	CASSERRSSGANVLTF
TRBV5-4	CASSLVGDRAVVQYF
TRBV27	CASSWQAGGWETQYF
TRBV5-8	CASSTDRDRGVRAGELFF
TRBV19	CASIGMNTEAFF
TRBV7-8	CASSRDRGHGYTF
TRBV5-1	CASSPGTGREETQYF
TRBV5-1	CASSLDAGAPNTIYF
TRBV19	CASSNGPGLAGRGDTQYF
TRBV15	CATSRSYQETQYF
TRBV7-9	CASSLRQGSYNEQFF
TRBV27	CASSPSRLARLRDTQYF
TRBV27	CASSPGQGLYEQYF
TRBV5-1	CASSFGGAEAKNIQYF
TRBV6-5	CASKQGTSGRGEQFF
TRBV9	CASSVGPRQGQETQYF
TRBV18	CASSPRETGQETQYF
TRBV28	CASSTDRGQDYGYTF
TRBV28	CASGDRGRVTEAFF
TRBV5-4	CASSLGSGRAGTQYF